Reported below is one TCR beta chain. Its target is not known. This sample is drawn from a study of T cell responses to AZD1222 COVID-19 vaccine. Study observations and caveats: Clonal diversity may have been underestimated, and the donors were mostly white British, with more females than males.

Clones were sequenced by immunoSEQ multiplex PCR, and TCRdb holds only the in-frame ones, with some missing. The sample holds tens of thousands of clones; around nine tenths are singletons and the top ten take 11%. The origin of this receptor is an adult who received the AZD1222 COVID-19 vaccine. Source: peripheral blood, taken 28 days after the second AZD1222 dose.

CDR3 residues: CASSYNRVYEQYF. The CDR3 bases are TGTGCCAGCAGTTACAACAGGGTCTACGAGCAGTACTTC. This chain joins TRBV6-5 and TRBJ2-7; TRBD1 might be the D (6 bases). The germline gives CDR1 MNHEY, CDR2 SVGAGI. The CDR3 runs to 13 residues. The V and J ends lost 2 bases and 3 bases respectively, with 8 bases between them.